The subject of this entry is one T cell receptor (beta chain). Its specificity is not known. The use of a sample-barcoded 5' primer and a J-beta primer mix characterized a second PCR of roughly 6 to 11 cycles. The template-switch adaptor was a 5' adaptor with 12 random nucleotides. It tagged each cDNA molecule. TCRdb reprocessed the 5' RACE reads with MiXCR, giving one entry per CDR3 protein. The data show 1.5 million to 2 million distinct CDR3 sequences, with about 39% seen just once and more than 20% held by the top ten. This sample was included in a study of blood T cells in healthy people across ages. Study-level results: Not knowing donor CMV status may have confounded expanded clonotype changes. Age brought a roughly linear fall in TCR beta diversity measured per million T cells.

Donor samples were obtained from healthy Caucasian individuals from Russia, aged roughly 6 to 95. The CDR3 runs 14 residues. Looked up from germline, CDR1 is MNHNS and CDR2 is SASEGT. V lost 5 bases and J lost 2, with 10 bases in between. The sample consisted of blood. This sequence originates from a human donor in good health. V is TRBV6-1 and J is TRBJ1-5, with unresolved D. The CDR3: CASSTSRGNQPQHF. CDR3 bases: TGTGCCAGCAGTACTTCAAGGGGCAATCAGCCCCAGCATTTT.